The T cell receptor beta chain under discussion was sequenced for a study of blood T cell repertoires in COVID-19. Study overall: Samples taken during acute and convalescent COVID-19 were collected in the United States, Italy and Spain. Sources were T cells, B-cell-depleted T cells, or PBMCs; the material itself was cDNA or gDNA.

Methods used by the authors: Counts of nucleated cells, estimated from reference gene primer amplification, were obtained. The method was immunoSEQ multiplex PCR; TCRdb's version includes in-frame clones alone and lacks a portion of them. V and J calls and clone size follow that table, whereas D and trimming were derived from the DNA. The data contain 220,000 or so clones, 70% to 85% of them seen just once; the ten biggest clones take up approximately 1.3%. V was shortened by 3 bases and J by 4 bases, with 22 bases between the two germline ends. Germline lookup yields CDR1 SGHTA and CDR2 FQGTGA. The length of the CDR3 is 18 residues. In terms of age and location, participants ranged from roughly 18 to 89 years and lived in under 30 US areas.

The chain employs TRBV7-3 and TRBJ2-4, with D perhaps matching TRBD2 (7 bases). Material for sequencing was PBMCs or T cells enriched from blood (not recorded which). This TCR derives from a woman in her thirties or forties with acute COVID-19. CDR3 region: CASSFNRFAGAPKNIQYF. The CDR3 DNA reads TGTGCCAGCAGCTTCAACCGGTTTGCGGGGGCCCCAAAAAACATTCAGTACTTC.